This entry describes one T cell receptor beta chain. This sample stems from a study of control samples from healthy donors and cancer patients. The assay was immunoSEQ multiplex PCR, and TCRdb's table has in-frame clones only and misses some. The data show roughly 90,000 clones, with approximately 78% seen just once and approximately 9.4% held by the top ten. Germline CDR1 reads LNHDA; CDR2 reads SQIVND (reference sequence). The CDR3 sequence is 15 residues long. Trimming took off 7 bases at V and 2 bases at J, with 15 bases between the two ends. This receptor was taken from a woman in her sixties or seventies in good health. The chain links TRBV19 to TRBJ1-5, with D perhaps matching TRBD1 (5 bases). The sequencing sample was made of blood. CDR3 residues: CASTDGAGGNQPQHF. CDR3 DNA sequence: TGTGCCAGTACCGATGGGGCGGGTGGCAATCAGCCCCAGCATTTT.